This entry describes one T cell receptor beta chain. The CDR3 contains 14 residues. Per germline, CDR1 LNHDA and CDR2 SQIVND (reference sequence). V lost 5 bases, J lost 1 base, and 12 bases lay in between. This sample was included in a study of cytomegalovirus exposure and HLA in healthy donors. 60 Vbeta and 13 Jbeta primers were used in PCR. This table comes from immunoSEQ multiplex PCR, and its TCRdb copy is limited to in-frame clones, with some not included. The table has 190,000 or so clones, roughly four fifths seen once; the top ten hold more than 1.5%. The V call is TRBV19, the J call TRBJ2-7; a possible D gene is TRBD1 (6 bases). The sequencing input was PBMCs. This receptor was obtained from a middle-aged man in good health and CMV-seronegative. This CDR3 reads CASSPGDTSYEQYF. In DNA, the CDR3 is TGTGCCAGTAGTCCCGGGGACACATCCTACGAGCAGTACTTC. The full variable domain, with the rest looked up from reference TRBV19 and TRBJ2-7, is DGGITQSPKYLFRKEGQNVTLSCEQNLNHDAMYWYRQDPGQGLRLIYYSQIVNDFQKGDIAEGYSVSREKKESFPLTVTSAQKNPTAFYLCASSPGDTSYEQYFGPGTRLTVT.